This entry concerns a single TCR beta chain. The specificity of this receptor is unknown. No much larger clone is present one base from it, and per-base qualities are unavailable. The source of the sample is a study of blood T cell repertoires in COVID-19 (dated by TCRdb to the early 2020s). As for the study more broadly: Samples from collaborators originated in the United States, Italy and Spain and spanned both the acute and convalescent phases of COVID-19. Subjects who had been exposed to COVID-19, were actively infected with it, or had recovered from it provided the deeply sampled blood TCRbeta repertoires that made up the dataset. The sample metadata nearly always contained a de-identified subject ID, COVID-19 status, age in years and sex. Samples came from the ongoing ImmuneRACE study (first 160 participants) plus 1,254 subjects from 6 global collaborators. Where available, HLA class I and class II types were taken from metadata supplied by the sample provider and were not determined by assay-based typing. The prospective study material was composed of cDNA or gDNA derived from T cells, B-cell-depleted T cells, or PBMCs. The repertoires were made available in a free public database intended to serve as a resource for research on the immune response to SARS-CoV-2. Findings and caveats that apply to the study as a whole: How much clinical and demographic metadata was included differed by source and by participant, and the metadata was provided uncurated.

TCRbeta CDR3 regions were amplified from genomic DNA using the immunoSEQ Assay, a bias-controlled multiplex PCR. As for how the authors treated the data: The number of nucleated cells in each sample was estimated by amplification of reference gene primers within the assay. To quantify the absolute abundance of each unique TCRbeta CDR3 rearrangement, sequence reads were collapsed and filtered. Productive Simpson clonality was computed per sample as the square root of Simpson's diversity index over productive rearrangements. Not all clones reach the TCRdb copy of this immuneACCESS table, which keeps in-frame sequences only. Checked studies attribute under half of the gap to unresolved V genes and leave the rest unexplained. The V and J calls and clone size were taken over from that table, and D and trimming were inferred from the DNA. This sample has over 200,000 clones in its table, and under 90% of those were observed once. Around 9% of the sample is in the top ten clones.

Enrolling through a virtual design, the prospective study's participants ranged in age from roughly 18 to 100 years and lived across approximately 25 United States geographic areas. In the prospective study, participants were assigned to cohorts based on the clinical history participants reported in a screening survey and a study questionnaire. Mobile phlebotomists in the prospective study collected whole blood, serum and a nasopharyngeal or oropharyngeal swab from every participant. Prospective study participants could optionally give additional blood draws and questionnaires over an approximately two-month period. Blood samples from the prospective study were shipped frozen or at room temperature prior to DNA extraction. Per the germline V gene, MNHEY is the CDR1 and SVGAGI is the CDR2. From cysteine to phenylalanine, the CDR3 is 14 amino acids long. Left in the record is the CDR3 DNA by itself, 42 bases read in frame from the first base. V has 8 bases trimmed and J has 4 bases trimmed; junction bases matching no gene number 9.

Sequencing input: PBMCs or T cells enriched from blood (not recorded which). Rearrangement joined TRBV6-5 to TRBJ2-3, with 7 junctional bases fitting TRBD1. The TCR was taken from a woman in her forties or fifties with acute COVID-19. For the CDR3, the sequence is CASLRGLSSDTQYF. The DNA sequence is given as TGTGCCAGCCTCAGGGGGTTGAGTTCAGATACGCAGTATTTT.